These 30 T cell receptor beta chains originate from one sample sequenced in a study of Ad26.COV2.S vaccination and SARS-CoV-2 variants. Assay used: immunoSEQ multiplex PCR; TCRdb lists only in-frame clones, some missing. The profile shows some 500,000 clones, 89% of them singletons. Treatment here: some 20 received Ad26.COV2.S at low or high dose, single or two shots; 5 received placebo; per-sample allocation not given. The samples were gathered on day 63 after the first injection of vaccine or placebo. Sequenced material: peripheral blood, taken in a trial of Ad26.COV2.S vaccine versus placebo. The receptors originated from a person aged 18-65 years who received the Ad26.COV2.S COVID-19 vaccine or a placebo.

The chain joins TRBV18 to TRBJ1-4; 8 bases map to TRBD1. Trimming removed 4 bases from V and 5 bases from J; junction bases left unmatched: 3. Germline-derived CDR1 and CDR2 are KGHSH and LQKENI. The CDR3 runs to 14 residues. The CDR3: CASSRTGGNEKLFF. CDR3 nucleotides: TGTGCCAGCTCACGAACAGGGGGGAATGAAAAACTGTTTTTT.

The V and J genes are TRBV21-1 and TRBJ1-4; the table calls TRBD1, which could not be checked here. TRBV21-1 is annotated as a pseudogene. This CDR3 comprises 14 residues. In nucleotides, the CDR3 is TGTGCCAGCAGCAAGTCTCAGGGAAGTGAAAAACTGTTTTTT. Residues: CASSKSQGSEKLFF.

This clone was recorded once. The rearrangement joins TRBV4-1 to TRBJ1-5; D uncertain. The CDR3 sequence is 14 residues long. Trimming left V 0 bases short and J 7 bases short, with 10 bases between. Germline CDR1 is MGHRA and CDR2 is YSYEKL. This CDR3 reads CASSQEWVDQPQHF. The CDR3 DNA reads TGCGCCAGCAGCCAAGAATGGGTGGACCAGCCCCAGCATTTT.

The chain uses TRBV4-3 and TRBJ2-6; D might be TRBD2 (6 bases). The germline V and J ends were trimmed by 4 bases and 2 bases, with 12 bases remaining between them. Germline CDR1 is LGHNA and CDR2 is YSLEER. The CDR3 contains 16 residues. For the CDR3, the DNA is TGCGCCAGCAGCCCTTATGGGGGGACTGGGGCCAACGTCCTGACTTTC. Encoded protein: CASSPYGGTGANVLTF.

The chain is built from TRBV25-1 and TRBJ1-4; possibly TRBD1 for D (6 bases). The CDR3 consists of 17 residues. With 4 bases removed from V and 2 bases from J, the gap between germline ends came to 17 bases. Germline lookup yields CDR1 MGHDK and CDR2 SYGVNS. The CDR3 bases are TGTGCCAGCAGTGCGGGAACAGGGTGGGGGACTAATGAAAAACTGTTTTTT. This gives the protein CASSAGTGWGTNEKLFF.

For the CDR3, the DNA is TGTGCCACCAGTTCACCCTGGGACCACTCTGGGGCCAACGTCCTGACTTTC. Its translation is CATSSPWDHSGANVLTF. The rearrangement uses TRBV24-1 and TRBJ2-6; perhaps D is TRBD1 or TRBD2 (5 bases each). Germline V gene sequence: CDR1 KGHDR, CDR2 SFDVKD. CDR3 length equals 17 residues. V was shortened by 6 bases and J by 0 bases, with 14 bases between the two germline ends.

The rearrangement links TRBV4-2 to TRBJ2-1; either TRBD1 or TRBD2 may supply D (5 bases each). The germline V gene encodes CDR1 LGHNA and CDR2 YNFKEQ. V was trimmed by 0 bases and J by 7 bases, leaving 13 bases between them. The CDR3 is 15 residues long. CDR3 nucleotides: TGTGCCAGCAGCCAAGAAGGGGCGGGCCTGAATGAGCAGTTCTTC. Residues: CASSQEGAGLNEQFF.

The chain recombines TRBV18 with TRBJ2-7; D remains ambiguous. V was pared by 5 bases and J by 4 bases, with 12 bases between. CDR1 KGHSH and CDR2 LQKENI come from the germline V gene. The CDR3 length is 13 residues. CDR3 nucleotides: TGTGCCAGCTCAAACAGTCAGGAGTACGAGCAGTACGTC. Translating gives CASSNSQEYEQYV.

The rearrangement joins TRBV28 to TRBJ2-7; a weak D match, TRBD2 (5 bases). Germline CDR1 reads MDHEN; CDR2 reads SYDVKM. This CDR3 contains 15 residues. V lost 7 bases and J lost 0, with 16 bases in between. The CDR3 DNA follows: TGTGCCAGCAACGGAGGAATGGGCAGCTCCTACGAGCAGTACTTC. Translating it yields CASNGGMGSSYEQYF.

This clone appeared once. The V gene is TRBV18, the J gene TRBJ2-5; D perhaps matches TRBD1 (5 bases). CDR1 and CDR2 from the germline V gene are KGHSH and LQKENI. CDR3 size: 13 residues. The V gene lost 9 bases and the J gene lost 4 bases, with 15 bases spanning the gap. For the CDR3, the DNA is TGTGCCAGTTATAGGGGTCTCGGAGAGACCCAGTACTTC. It yields the protein CASYRGLGETQYF.

V is TRBV7-9 and J is TRBJ2-1, with 13 positions matching TRBD2. The CDR3 length is 18 residues. Germline V lookup: CDR1 SEHNR, CDR2 FQNEAQ (reference sequence). The trim removed 5 bases at V and 0 bases at J, leaving 7 bases unmatched. The CDR3 spells CASSLLRLAGGSYNEQFF. The CDR3 bases are TGTGCCAGCAGCCTCCTCCGACTAGCGGGAGGCTCCTACAATGAGCAGTTCTTC.

The chain joins TRBV4-3 to TRBJ2-7, with D possibly matching TRBD1 (5 bases). There are 15 residues in the CDR3. V was trimmed by 2 bases and J by 2 bases, leaving 13 bases between them. In germline, CDR1 is LGHNA, CDR2 YSLEER. The CDR3 region has the DNA TGCGCCAGCAGCCAAAAAAACAGGCCAACCTACGAGCAGTACTTC. Translated, it gives CASSQKNRPTYEQYF.

This clone was found once. The CDR3 loop reads CASSQDRELRDNQPQHF. The CDR3 DNA follows: TGTGCCAGCAGCCAAGACAGGGAATTGCGGGACAATCAGCCCCAGCATTTT. The rearrangement links TRBV7-3 to TRBJ1-5, with 7 bases identical to TRBD1. Trimming removed 5 bases from V and 3 bases from J; junction bases left unmatched: 13. Germline V CDR1 and CDR2: SGHTA, FQGTGA. This CDR3 contains 17 residues.

The chain links TRBV27 to TRBJ2-7; D is unclear. The CDR3 is 15 amino acids. Trimming took off 8 bases at V and 3 bases at J, with 20 bases between the two ends. Germline CDR1 and CDR2: MNHEY and SMNVEV (reference sequence). The CDR3 coding sequence is TGTGCCAGCGGACGAGGTAGGGATATGGGCTACGAGCAGTACTTC. It specifies CASGRGRDMGYEQYF.

This clone was seen a few times. The genes are TRBV2 and TRBJ2-2, with 7 bases lining up with TRBD2. Unmatched junction bases numbered 2, after V lost 3 bases and J lost 4 bases. Looked up from germline, CDR1 is SNHLY and CDR2 is FYNNEI. This CDR3 region has 14 residues. CDR3 bases: TGTGCCAGCAGTGAGCGGGGGAGCACCGGGGAGCTGTTTTTT. Its translation: CASSERGSTGELFF.

The V gene is TRBV5-5, the J gene TRBJ2-1; TRBD2 is a possible D gene (5 bases). CDR1 SGHKS and CDR2 YYEKEE come from the germline V gene (reference sequence). V was cut by 7 bases and J by 0 bases, with 11 bases left in between. This CDR3 is 14 amino acids long. Written as DNA, the CDR3 is TGTGCCAGCTGGGGAACTAGCTCCTACAATGAGCAGTTCTTC. As protein: CASWGTSSYNEQFF.

The genes are TRBV7-3 and TRBJ2-5, with D possibly matching TRBD2 (7 bases). The CDR3 runs to 14 residues. Germline-derived CDR1 and CDR2 are SGHTA and FQGTGA. V shed 5 bases and J shed 2 bases, with 12 bases lying between them. CDR3 sequence (DNA): TGTGCCAGCAGCGACGGGGGGCCGCAAGAGACCCAGTACTTC. Its translation is CASSDGGPQETQYF.

V and J are TRBV7-2 and TRBJ2-2; TRBD2 aligns across 9 bases. The germline V gene encodes CDR1 SGHTA and CDR2 FQGNSA. The trim removed 0 bases at V and 2 bases at J, leaving 4 bases unmatched. The CDR3 totals 17 residues. The CDR3 loop is CASSLAPTSGNTGELFF. In nucleotides, the CDR3 is TGTGCCAGCAGCTTAGCTCCGACTAGCGGTAACACCGGGGAGCTGTTTTTT. The full variable domain, rest sourced from reference TRBV7-2 and TRBJ2-2, is GAGVSQSPSNKVTEKGKDVELRCDPISGHTALYWYRQSLGQGLEFLIYFQGNSAPDKSGLPSDRFSAERTGGSVSTLTIQRTQQEDSAVYLCASSLAPTSGNTGELFFGEGSRLTVL.

The rearrangement joins TRBV15 to TRBJ2-1; D may be TRBD1 (6 bases). Trimming took off 2 bases at V and 3 bases at J, with 14 bases between the two ends. The CDR3 has 16 residues. The germline CDR1 and CDR2 sequences are LNHNV and YYDKDF (reference sequence). The chain's CDR3 is CATSRSFTGNYNEQFF. The CDR3 DNA is TGTGCCACCAGCAGAAGCTTCACAGGGAACTACAATGAGCAGTTCTTC.

The chain couples TRBV4-3 to TRBJ1-3; no clear D gene. Looked up from germline, CDR1 is LGHNA and CDR2 is YSLEER. V lost 2 bases, J lost 0 bases, and 8 bases lay in between. The CDR3 extends over 15 amino acids. The CDR3 spells CASSQLVNSGNTIYF. CDR3 nucleotide sequence: TGCGCCAGCAGCCAACTGGTTAACTCTGGAAACACCATATATTTT.

The chain joins TRBV5-4 to TRBJ2-7; D uncertain. CDR1 SGHNT and CDR2 YYREEE come from the germline V gene (reference sequence). The CDR3 runs to 13 residues. Trimming cost V 3 bases and J 6 bases, with 13 bases left between them. The DNA for the CDR3 is TGTGCCAGCAGCTCGACTCCCTCCAGCGAGCAGTACTTC. It yields the protein CASSSTPSSEQYF.

The rearrangement uses TRBV3-1 (or the pseudogene TRBV3-2) and TRBJ1-2, with 10 bases lining up with TRBD1. Germline V gene sequence: CDR1 LGHDT, CDR2 YNNKEL (reference sequence). The CDR3 sequence is 14 residues long. V lost 4 bases to trimming and J lost 8 bases; unmatched junction nucleotides: 7. The chain's CDR3 is CASSLRDRGRGYTF. The CDR3, as DNA: TGTGCCAGCAGCCTTAGGGACAGGGGAAGAGGCTACACCTTC.

V is TRBV5-1 and J is TRBJ2-5, with D possibly being TRBD2 (5 bases). The germline V gene encodes CDR1 SGHRS and CDR2 YFSETQ. This CDR3 has 17 amino acids. V was pared by 0 bases and J by 5 bases, with 20 bases between. The CDR3: CASSLVPDARGMETQYF. The CDR3, as DNA: TGCGCCAGCAGCTTGGTCCCGGACGCTCGGGGTATGGAGACCCAGTACTTC.

The V call is TRBV5-1, the J call TRBJ1-2; 11 bases are a match to TRBD1. J was trimmed by 7 bases and V by 4 bases; bases with no gene match: 6. This CDR3 comprises 14 residues. The germline gives CDR1 SGHRS, CDR2 YFSETQ. Here the CDR3 DNA reads TGCGCCAGCAGCCCCGGGACAGGGGGTCTTGGCTACACCTTC. Residues: CASSPGTGGLGYTF.

The table lists this clone with a count of one. V and J are TRBV19 and TRBJ2-2, with D perhaps TRBD1 (5 bases). The CDR3 spans 16 residues. Germline CDR1 LNHDA, CDR2 SQIVND (reference sequence). The V end was cut by 0 bases, the J end by 6 bases, with 14 bases between. The CDR3: CASSIEGARFSGELFF. DNA for the CDR3: TGTGCCAGTAGTATAGAAGGGGCTAGGTTCTCCGGGGAGCTGTTTTTT.

The V gene is TRBV29-1, the J gene TRBJ1-1; D is ambiguous. The CDR3 sequence is 15 residues long. The ends were cut back, 2 bases at V and 0 bases at J, with 13 bases in the middle. Germline V gene sequence: CDR1 SQVTM, CDR2 ANQGSEA. CDR3 in amino acids: CSVEHRRAVNTEAFF. Here the CDR3 DNA reads TGCAGCGTTGAACATCGTAGGGCTGTGAACACTGAAGCTTTCTTT. Full variable domain (rest looked up from reference TRBV29-1 and TRBJ1-1): SAVISQKPSRDICQRGTSLTIQCQVDSQVTMMFWYRQQPGQSLTLIATANQGSEATYESGFVIDKFPISRPNLTFSTLTVSNMSPEDSSIYLCSVEHRRAVNTEAFFGQGTRLTVV.

The genes are TRBV19 and TRBJ1-4; D is uncertain. Trimming pared 3 bases from V and 8 bases from J, leaving 13 bases between. The CDR3 spans 14 residues. Germline V gene data show CDR1 as LNHDA and CDR2 as SQIVND (reference sequence). CDR3 sequence (DNA): TGTGCCAGTAGTATTGTCACGAAAGGGGAAAAACTGTTTTTT. Its translation: CASSIVTKGEKLFF. Looking up the rest from reference TRBV19 and TRBJ1-4 gives the full variable domain: DGGITQSPKYLFRKEGQNVTLSCEQNLNHDAMYWYRQDPGQGLRLIYYSQIVNDFQKGDIAEGYSVSREKKESFPLTVTSAQKNPTAFYLCASSIVTKGEKLFFGSGTQLSVL.

This clone was recorded once. In DNA, the CDR3 is TGTGCCAGCAGTTACCCAGGGGATGGGGCCAACGTCCTGACTTTC. Its translation is CASSYPGDGANVLTF. This chain joins TRBV6-2 or TRBV6-3 and TRBJ2-6; TRBD1 might be the D (6 bases). Between the trimmed V and J ends, which lost 2 bases and 3 bases, there was a span of 8 bases. Germline V lookup: CDR1 MNHEY, CDR2 SVGEGT. CDR3 length equals 15 residues.

The chain recombines TRBV20-1 with TRBJ2-7; 7 positions match TRBD1. This CDR3 region has 11 residues. Germline V lookup: CDR1 DFQATT, CDR2 SNEGSKA (reference sequence). In nucleotides, the CDR3 is TGCAGCCCAGTAGAGGGGGCCGAGCAGTACTTC. This translates into CSPVEGAEQYF.

The rearrangement joins TRBV24-1 to TRBJ1-5; D may be TRBD1 (5 bases). The CDR3 sequence is 15 residues long. Per germline, CDR1 KGHDR and CDR2 SFDVKD. Trimming removed 3 bases from V and 9 bases from J, with 17 bases in between. CDR3 nucleotide sequence: TGTGCCACCAGTGATCCCGTGGGGCCCCCCTGGCCCCAGCATTTT. Encoded protein: CATSDPVGPPWPQHF.